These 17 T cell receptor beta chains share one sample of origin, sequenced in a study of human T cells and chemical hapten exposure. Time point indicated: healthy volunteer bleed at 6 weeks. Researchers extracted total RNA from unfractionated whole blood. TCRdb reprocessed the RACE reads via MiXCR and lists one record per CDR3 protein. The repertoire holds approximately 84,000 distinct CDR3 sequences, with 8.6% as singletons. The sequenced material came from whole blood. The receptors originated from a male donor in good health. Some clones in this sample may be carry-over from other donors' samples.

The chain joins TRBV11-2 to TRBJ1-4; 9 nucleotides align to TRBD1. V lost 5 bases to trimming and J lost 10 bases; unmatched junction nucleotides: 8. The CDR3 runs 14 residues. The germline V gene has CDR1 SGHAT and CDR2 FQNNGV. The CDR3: CASSKLTGGGKLFF. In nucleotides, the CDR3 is TGTGCCAGCAGCAAACTGACAGGGGGGGGAAAACTGTTTTTT.

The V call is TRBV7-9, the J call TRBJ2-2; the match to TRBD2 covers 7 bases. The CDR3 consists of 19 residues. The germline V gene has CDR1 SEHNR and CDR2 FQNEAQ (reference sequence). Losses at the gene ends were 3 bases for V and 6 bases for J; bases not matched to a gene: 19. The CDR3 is CASSFPAAAFSGEAGELFF. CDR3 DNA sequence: TGTGCCAGCAGCTTCCCCGCGGCGGCTTTCAGCGGGGAGGCCGGGGAGCTGTTTTTT.

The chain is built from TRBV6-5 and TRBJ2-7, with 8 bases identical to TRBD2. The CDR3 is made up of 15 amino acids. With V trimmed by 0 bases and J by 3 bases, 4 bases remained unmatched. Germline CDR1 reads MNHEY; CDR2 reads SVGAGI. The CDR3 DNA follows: TGTGCCAGCAGTTACTCGGCGGGGGGTTTCTACGAGCAGTACTTC. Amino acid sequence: CASSYSAGGFYEQYF.

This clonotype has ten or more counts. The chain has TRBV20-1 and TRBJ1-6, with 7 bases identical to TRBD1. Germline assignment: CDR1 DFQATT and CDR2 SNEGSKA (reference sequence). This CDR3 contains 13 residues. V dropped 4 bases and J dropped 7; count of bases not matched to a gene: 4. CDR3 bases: TGCAGTGCTAAAGACAGGGAGAATTCACCCCTCCACTTT. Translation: CSAKDRENSPLHF.

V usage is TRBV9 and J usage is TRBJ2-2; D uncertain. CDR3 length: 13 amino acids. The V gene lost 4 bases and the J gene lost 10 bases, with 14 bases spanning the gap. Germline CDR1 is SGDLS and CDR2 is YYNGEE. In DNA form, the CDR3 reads TGTGCCAGCAGCAAGAGTGGGCCGGCGGAGCTGTTTTTT. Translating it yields CASSKSGPAELFF. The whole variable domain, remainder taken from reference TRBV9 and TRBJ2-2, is DSGVTQTPKHLITATGQRVTLRCSPRSGDLSVYWYQQSLDQGLQFLIQYYNGEERAKGNILERFSAQQFPDLHSELNLSSLELGDSALYFCASSKSGPAELFFGEGSRLTVL.

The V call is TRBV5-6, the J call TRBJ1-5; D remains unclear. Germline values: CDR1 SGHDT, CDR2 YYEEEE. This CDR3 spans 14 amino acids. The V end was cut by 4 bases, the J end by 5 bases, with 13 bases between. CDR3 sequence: CASSEGLSDQPQHF. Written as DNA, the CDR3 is TGTGCCAGCAGCGAGGGCCTATCCGATCAGCCCCAGCATTTT.

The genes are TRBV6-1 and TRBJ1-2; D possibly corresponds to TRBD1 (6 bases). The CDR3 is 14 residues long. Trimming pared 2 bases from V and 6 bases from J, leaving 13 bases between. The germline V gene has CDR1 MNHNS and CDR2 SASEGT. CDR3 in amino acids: CASSELSGADGYTF. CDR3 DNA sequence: TGTGCCAGCAGTGAACTTTCAGGGGCGGATGGCTACACCTTC.

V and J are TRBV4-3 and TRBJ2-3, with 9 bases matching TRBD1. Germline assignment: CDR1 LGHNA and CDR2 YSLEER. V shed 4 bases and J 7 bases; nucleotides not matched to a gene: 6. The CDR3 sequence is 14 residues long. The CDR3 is CASSPQGAVNTQYF. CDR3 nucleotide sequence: TGCGCCAGCAGCCCACAGGGGGCGGTCAATACGCAGTATTTT.

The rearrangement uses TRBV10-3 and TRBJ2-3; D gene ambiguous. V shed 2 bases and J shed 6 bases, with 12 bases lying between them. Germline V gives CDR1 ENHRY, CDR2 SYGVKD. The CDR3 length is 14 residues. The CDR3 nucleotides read TGTGCCATCAGTGAGCAGTCGAAGGCGGATACGCAGTATTTT. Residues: CAISEQSKADTQYF.

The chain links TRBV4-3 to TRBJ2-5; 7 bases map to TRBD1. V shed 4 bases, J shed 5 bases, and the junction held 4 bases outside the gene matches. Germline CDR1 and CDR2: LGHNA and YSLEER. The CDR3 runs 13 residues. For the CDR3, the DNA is TGCGCCAGCAGCCCGACACAGGGGGAGACCCAGTACTTC. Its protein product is CASSPTQGETQYF.

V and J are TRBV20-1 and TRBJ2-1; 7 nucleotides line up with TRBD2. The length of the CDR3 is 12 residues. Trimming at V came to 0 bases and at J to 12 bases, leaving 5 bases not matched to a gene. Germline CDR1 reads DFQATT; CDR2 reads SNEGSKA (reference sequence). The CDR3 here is CSARDVRERQFF. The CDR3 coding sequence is TGCAGTGCTAGAGATGTGCGGGAGCGGCAGTTCTTC.

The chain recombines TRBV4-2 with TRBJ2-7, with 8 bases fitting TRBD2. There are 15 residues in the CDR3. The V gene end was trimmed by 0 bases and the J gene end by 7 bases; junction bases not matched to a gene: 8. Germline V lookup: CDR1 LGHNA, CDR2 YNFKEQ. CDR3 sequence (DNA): TGTGCCAGCAGCCAAGAGGTTAGCGGGATTTGGGAGCAGTACTTC. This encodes CASSQEVSGIWEQYF.

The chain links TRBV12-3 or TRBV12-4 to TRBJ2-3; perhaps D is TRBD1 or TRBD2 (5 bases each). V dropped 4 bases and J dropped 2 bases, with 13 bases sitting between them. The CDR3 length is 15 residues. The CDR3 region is CASSSSGAHTDTQYF. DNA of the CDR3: TGTGCCAGCAGTTCCTCCGGGGCCCACACAGATACGCAGTATTTT.

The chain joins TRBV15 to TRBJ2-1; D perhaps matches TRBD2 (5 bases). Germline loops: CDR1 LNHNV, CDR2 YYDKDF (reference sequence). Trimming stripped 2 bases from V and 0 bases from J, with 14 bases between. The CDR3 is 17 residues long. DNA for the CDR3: TGTGCCACCAGCAGACCTAGCCACGGAAGCTCCTACAATGAGCAGTTCTTC. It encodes CATSRPSHGSSYNEQFF.

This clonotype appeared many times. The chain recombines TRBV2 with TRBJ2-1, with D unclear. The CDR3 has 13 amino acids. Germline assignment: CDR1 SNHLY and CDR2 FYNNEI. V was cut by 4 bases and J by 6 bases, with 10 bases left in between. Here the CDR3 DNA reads TGTGCCAGCAGTGTGGGCCCGAGCAATGAGCAGTTCTTC. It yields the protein CASSVGPSNEQFF.

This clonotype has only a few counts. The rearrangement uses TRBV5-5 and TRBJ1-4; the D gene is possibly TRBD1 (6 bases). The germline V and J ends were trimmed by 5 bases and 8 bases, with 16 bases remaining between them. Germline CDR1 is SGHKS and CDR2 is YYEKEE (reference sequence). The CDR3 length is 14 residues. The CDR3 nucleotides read TGTGCCAGCAGGTTACAGGGTGGGGAGGAAAAACTGTTTTTT. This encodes CASRLQGGEEKLFF.

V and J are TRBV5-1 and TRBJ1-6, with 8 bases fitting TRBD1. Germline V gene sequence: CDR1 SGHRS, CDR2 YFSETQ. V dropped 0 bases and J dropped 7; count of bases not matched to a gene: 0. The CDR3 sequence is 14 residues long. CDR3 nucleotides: TGCGCCAGCAGCTTGGGGACAGGGAATTCACCCCTCCACTTT. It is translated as CASSLGTGNSPLHF.